A selection of T cell receptor beta chains follows, all from one sample in a study of sequential checkpoint blockade in melanoma. The assay was immunoSEQ multiplex PCR, and TCRdb's table has in-frame clones only and misses some. This table has 15,000 to 20,000 clones, under 60% appearing once. The sample in question was CD8+ T cells sorted from blood (inferred from file names), obtained from a patient given nivolumab and ipilimumab in sequence. The source is a human donor with melanoma. CDR3s include the opening cysteine and the closing phenylalanine or tryptophan. D genes are given only for firm matches. Clone size, where shown, is once, few, many, or a class for clones that have expanded.

abundance	d_gene	v_gene	j_gene	CDR3nt	CDR3aa
NA	NA	TRBV5-1	TRBJ1-3	TGCGCCAGCAGCTTGGTCGGCAGGGCTGGAAACACCATATATTTT	CASSLVGRAGNTIYF
NA	TRBD2	TRBV10-1	TRBJ2-2	TGCGCCAGCAGTGAGGAACTAGCGGGTACCGGGGAGCTGTTTTTT	CASSEELAGTGELFF
NA	NA	TRBV6-6	TRBJ1-1	TGTGCCAGCAGTTACTCGGGACTTTTAGGGAACACTGAAGCTTTCTTT	CASSYSGLLGNTEAFF
once	NA	TRBV4-1	TRBJ1-1	TGCGCCAGCAGCCAAAACCTGCCGGGACAAATGAACACTGAAGCTTTCTTT	CASSQNLPGQMNTEAFF
NA	NA	TRBV6-5	TRBJ1-2	TGTGCCAGCAGTTACACGCCGGTAGATGGCTACACCTTC	CASSYTPVDGYTF
few	NA	TRBV9	TRBJ1-1	TGTGCCAGCAGCGTAGTCGGGGTAGGGGGCACTGAAGCTTTCTTT	CASSVVGVGGTEAFF
few	NA	TRBV7-3	TRBJ1-2	TGCGCCAGCAGCCAATGGAGCGCAGGGCTTGGCTACACCTTC	CASSQWSAGLGYTF
NA	TRBD1	TRBV10-3	TRBJ2-7	TGTGCCATCAGTAGACCTGAAAACCCGGGACAGACCTTCTACGAGCAGTACTTC	CAISRPENPGQTFYEQYF
NA	TRBD1	TRBV29-1	TRBJ1-2	TGCAGCGCTTCCACAGGGGTGGGTGGCTACACCTTC	CSASTGVGGYTF
NA	NA	TRBV4-1	TRBJ2-1	TGCGCCAGCAGCCAAGGGGGAACAGGAATTTACAATGAGCAGTTCTTC	CASSQGGTGIYNEQFF
NA	TRBD1	TRBV7-9	TRBJ1-4	TGTGCCAGCAGCTCTCCGGGACAGGGTTTTAAACTGTTTTTT	CASSSPGQGFKLFF